What follows are 8 T cell receptor beta chains derived from one specimen sequenced in a study of regulatory T cells in long-lasting Graves disease. Researchers made TCR beta libraries by using iRepertoire HTBI primers and running Arm-PCR on CDR3 regions. TCRdb used MiXCR to reprocess the multiplex PCR reads, holding one entry per CDR3 protein. The repertoire holds about 450,000 distinct CDR3 sequences, with around 13% as singletons. Sample time point: newly diagnosed GD, antithyroid drugs for less than 3 months. The TCR library was made from RNA extracted from PBMCs. The same sample was also studied in work on T cells in Graves' hyperthyroidism and ophthalmopathy.

This sample comprised peripheral blood mononuclear cells (PBMCs), obtained at new diagnosis, from a patient treated with antithyroid drugs. The receptors shown here come from a woman aged 50 to 60 with Graves disease.

This clonotype was counted ten times or more. The chain carries TRBV5-1 and TRBJ2-1; TRBD2 aligns across 9 bases. The ends lost 1 base at V and 5 bases at J; junction bases unmatched: 4. Germline lookup yields CDR1 SGHRS and CDR2 YFSETQ. The CDR3 spans 15 residues. CDR3 in amino acids: CASSLLLAGNNEQFF. The CDR3 region has the DNA TGCGCCAGCAGCTTGCTCCTAGCGGGGAACAATGAGCAGTTCTTC.

This clonotype has at least ten counts. This chain links TRBV5-1 with TRBJ2-1; perhaps TRBD2 as D (5 bases). From germline, CDR1 is SGHRS and CDR2 YFSETQ. CDR3 length: 14 residues. Trimming cost V 4 bases and J 8 bases, with 16 bases left between them. The CDR3 spells CASSRHSGEDEQFF. In nucleotides, the CDR3 is TGCGCCAGCAGCAGACACAGCGGCGAGGATGAGCAGTTCTTC.

The table lists this clonotype with a few counts. The chain links TRBV6-5 to TRBJ1-5; 9 bases match TRBD1. With V trimmed by 2 bases and J by 4 bases, 3 bases remained unmatched. CDR1 is MNHEY, CDR2 SVGAGI, per germline. This CDR3 has 15 amino acids. CDR3 residues: CASSYRQGGNQPQHF. The CDR3, as DNA: TGTGCCAGCAGTTACCGACAGGGGGGGAATCAGCCCCAGCATTTT.

This clonotype was observed at least ten times. The rearrangement links TRBV18 to TRBJ1-5; the D gene is possibly TRBD1 (6 bases). This CDR3 has 15 residues. Per the germline V gene, CDR1 is KGHSH and CDR2 is LQKENI. V was pared by 6 bases and J by 2 bases, with 14 bases between. DNA of the CDR3: TGTGCCAGCTCGCGGGGGGCGTCGGGCAATCAGCCCCAGCATTTT. As protein: CASSRGASGNQPQHF.

In its sample, this clonotype was seen many times. The chain uses TRBV20-1 and TRBJ2-1; a weak D match, TRBD2 (6 bases). Germline values: CDR1 DFQATT, CDR2 SNEGSKA (reference sequence). This CDR3 spans 13 amino acids. V was trimmed by 5 bases and J by 2 bases, leaving 10 bases between them. The CDR3 protein is CSAQEGTYNEQFF. CDR3 DNA: TGCAGTGCTCAGGAGGGGACCTACAATGAGCAGTTCTTC.

The chain recombines TRBV19 with TRBJ2-5; D gene ambiguous. Trimming removed 2 bases at V and 0 bases at J, with 4 bases between. CDR3 size: 13 residues. Germline values: CDR1 LNHDA, CDR2 SQIVND (reference sequence). The CDR3 nucleotides read TGTGCCAGTAGTATAAGGGACCAAGAGACCCAGTACTTC. Protein sequence: CASSIRDQETQYF.

This clonotype was seen repeatedly, ten times or more. In DNA form, the CDR3 reads TGTGCCAGCAGCCAACGGACTAGCCGGAGCACAGATACGCAGTATTTT. Its protein is CASSQRTSRSTDTQYF. The chain recombines TRBV3-1 with TRBJ2-3; 8 bases agree with TRBD2. The CDR3 covers 16 residues. Germline V CDR1 and CDR2: LGHDT, YNNKEL (reference sequence). V shed 2 bases and J 0 bases; nucleotides not matched to a gene: 4.

The chain links TRBV5-1 to TRBJ2-5; TRBD2 aligns across 8 bases. The CDR3 length is 14 residues. CDR1 is SGHRS and CDR2 is YFSETQ in the germline V gene. Trimming removed 0 bases from V and 4 bases from J; junction bases left unmatched: 2. DNA of the CDR3: TGCGCCAGCAGCTTGGGGACTAGCTTAGAGACCCAGTACTTC. As protein: CASSLGTSLETQYF.